This T cell receptor (beta chain) was found in a study of response to subunit inactivated influenza vaccine. This clonotype was found a few times. Its antigen is unidentified. TCRdb fed the RT-PCR reads into MiXCR, producing one record per CDR3 protein. This table holds 500,000 to 550,000 distinct CDR3 sequences, 7.2% found once. Study-level results: A suggestion made by the authors is that each seasonal influenza vaccination recruits few new T cells.

Germline V gene data show CDR1 as ENHRY and CDR2 as SYGVKD. Trimming took 0 bases from V and 7 from J, leaving 12 bases between them. CDR3 length: 14 residues. The receptor was derived from a man between 50 and 69 years old who received an inactivated influenza vaccine. Sequencing used PBMCs from blood, obtained around 25 months after vaccination. The genes are TRBV10-3 and TRBJ1-2, with a tentative D call TRBD1 (5 bases). CDR3 DNA sequence: TGTGCCATCAGTGAGTCGGTGGCAGGGTCTGGCTACACCTTC. Amino acid sequence: CAISESVAGSGYTF.